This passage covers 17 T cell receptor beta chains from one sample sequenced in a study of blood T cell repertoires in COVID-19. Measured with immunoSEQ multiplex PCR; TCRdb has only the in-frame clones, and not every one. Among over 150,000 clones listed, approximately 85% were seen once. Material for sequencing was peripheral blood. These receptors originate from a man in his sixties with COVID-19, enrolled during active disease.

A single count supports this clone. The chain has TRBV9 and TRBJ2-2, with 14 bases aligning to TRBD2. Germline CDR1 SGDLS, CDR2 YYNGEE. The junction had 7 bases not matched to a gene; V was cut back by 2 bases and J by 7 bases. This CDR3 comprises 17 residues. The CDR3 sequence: CASSVGTSGGIGGELFF. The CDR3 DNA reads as TGTGCCAGCAGCGTCGGGACTAGCGGGGGAATAGGCGGGGAGCTGTTTTTT.

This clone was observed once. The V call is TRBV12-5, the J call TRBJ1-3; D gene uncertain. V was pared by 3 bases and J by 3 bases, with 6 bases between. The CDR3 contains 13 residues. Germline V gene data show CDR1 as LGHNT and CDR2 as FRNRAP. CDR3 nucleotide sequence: TGTGCTAGTGGTTTACCGGTTGGAAACACCATATATTTT. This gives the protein CASGLPVGNTIYF.

CDR3: CASSQEVDTGGYTF. Here the CDR3 DNA reads TGCGCCAGCAGCCAAGAAGTGGATACAGGCGGCTACACCTTC. The chain carries TRBV4-3 and TRBJ1-2; D may be TRBD1 (5 bases). Germline V gene data show CDR1 as LGHNA and CDR2 as YSLEER. The CDR3 length is 14 residues. V was trimmed by 0 bases and J by 8 bases, leaving 13 bases between them.

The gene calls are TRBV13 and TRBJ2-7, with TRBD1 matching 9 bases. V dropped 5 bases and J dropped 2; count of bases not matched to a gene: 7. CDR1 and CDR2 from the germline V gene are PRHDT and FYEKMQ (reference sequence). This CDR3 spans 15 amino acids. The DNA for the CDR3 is TGTGCCAGCAGCCCCCGGACAGGGGATACCTACGAGCAGTACTTC. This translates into CASSPRTGDTYEQYF.

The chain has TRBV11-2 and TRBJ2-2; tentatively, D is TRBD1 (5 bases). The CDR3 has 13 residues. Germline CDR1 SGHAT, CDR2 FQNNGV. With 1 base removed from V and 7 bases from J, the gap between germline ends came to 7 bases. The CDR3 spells CASSLVGDGELFF. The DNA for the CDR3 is TGTGCCAGCAGCTTAGTAGGGGACGGGGAGCTGTTTTTT. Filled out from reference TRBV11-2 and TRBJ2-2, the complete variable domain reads EAGVAQSPRYKIIEKRQSVAFWCNPISGHATLYWYQQILGQGPKLLIQFQNNGVVDDSQLPKDRFSAERLKGVDSTLKIQPAKLEDSAVYLCASSLVGDGELFFGEGSRLTVL.

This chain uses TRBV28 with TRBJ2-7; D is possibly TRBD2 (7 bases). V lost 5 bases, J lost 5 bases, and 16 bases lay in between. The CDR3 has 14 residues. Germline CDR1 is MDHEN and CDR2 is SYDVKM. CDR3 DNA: TGTGCCAGCAGTCCAGCTGGGGGGGCCCACGAGCAGTACTTC. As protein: CASSPAGGAHEQYF.

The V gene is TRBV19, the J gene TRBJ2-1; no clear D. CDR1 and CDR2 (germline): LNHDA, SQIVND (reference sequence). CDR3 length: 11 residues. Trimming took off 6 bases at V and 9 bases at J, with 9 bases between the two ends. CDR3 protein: CASSPRCEQFF. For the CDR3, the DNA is TGTGCCAGTAGCCCCCGTTGTGAGCAGTTCTTC.

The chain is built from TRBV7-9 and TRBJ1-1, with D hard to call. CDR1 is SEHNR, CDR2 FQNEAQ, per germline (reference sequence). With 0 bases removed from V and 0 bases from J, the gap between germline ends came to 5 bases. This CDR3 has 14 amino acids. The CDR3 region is CASSLAGVNTEAFF. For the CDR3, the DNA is TGTGCCAGCAGCTTAGCCGGAGTGAACACTGAAGCTTTCTTT.

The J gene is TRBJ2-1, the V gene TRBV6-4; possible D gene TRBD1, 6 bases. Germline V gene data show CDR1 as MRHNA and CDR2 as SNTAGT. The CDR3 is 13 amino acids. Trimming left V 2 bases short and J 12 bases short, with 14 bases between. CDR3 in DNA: TGTGCCAGCAGTGACGGGATACAGGGCCCGCAGTTCTTC. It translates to CASSDGIQGPQFF.

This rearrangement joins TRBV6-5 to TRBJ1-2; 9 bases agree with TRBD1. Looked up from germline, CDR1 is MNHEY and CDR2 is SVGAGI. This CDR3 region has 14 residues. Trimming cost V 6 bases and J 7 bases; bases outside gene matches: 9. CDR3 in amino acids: CASRPRGTGTGYTF. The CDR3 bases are TGTGCCAGCAGGCCAAGGGGGACAGGGACTGGCTACACCTTC.

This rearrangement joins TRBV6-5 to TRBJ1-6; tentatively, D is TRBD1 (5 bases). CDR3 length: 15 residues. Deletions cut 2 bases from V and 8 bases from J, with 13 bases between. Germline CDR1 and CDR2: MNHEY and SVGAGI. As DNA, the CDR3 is TGTGCCAGCAGTTACGCCCCGGACAAATATTCACCCCTCCACTTT. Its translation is CASSYAPDKYSPLHF.

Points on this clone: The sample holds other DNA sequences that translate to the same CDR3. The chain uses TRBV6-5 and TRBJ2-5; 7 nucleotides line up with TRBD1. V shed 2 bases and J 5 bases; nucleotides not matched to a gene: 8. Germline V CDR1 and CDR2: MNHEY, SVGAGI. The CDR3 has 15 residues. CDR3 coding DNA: TGTGCCAGCAGTTACCTTACAGGGGTAGGCGAGACCCAGTACTTC. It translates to CASSYLTGVGETQYF.

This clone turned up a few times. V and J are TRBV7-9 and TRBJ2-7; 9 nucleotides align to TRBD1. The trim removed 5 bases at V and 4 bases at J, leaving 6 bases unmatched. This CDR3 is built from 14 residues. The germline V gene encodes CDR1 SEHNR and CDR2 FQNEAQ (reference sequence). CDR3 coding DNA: TGTGCCAGCAGCCCCGGACAGGGGAAGTACGAGCAGTACTTC. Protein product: CASSPGQGKYEQYF.

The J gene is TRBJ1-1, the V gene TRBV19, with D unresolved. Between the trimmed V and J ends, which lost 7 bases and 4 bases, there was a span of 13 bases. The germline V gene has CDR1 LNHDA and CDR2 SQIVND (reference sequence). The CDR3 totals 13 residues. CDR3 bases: TGTGCCAGTAATACACGCCTTGGCACTGAAGCTTTCTTT. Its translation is CASNTRLGTEAFF.

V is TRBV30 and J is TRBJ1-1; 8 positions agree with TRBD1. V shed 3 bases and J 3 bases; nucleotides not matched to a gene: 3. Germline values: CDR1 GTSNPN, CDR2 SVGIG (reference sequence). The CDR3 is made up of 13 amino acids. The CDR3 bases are TGTGCCTGGAGCAGGGGGCTGTACACTGAAGCTTTCTTT. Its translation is CAWSRGLYTEAFF.

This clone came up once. The CDR3 nucleotides read TGTGCCAGCAGCCCCCGATCCCCACCCCAGAATTATGGCTACACCTTC. This translates into CASSPRSPPQNYGYTF. The chain is built from TRBV7-2 and TRBJ1-2; no reliable D call. Germline assignment: CDR1 SGHTA and CDR2 FQGNSA. CDR3 size: 16 residues. Trimming pared 5 bases from V and 5 bases from J, leaving 21 bases between.

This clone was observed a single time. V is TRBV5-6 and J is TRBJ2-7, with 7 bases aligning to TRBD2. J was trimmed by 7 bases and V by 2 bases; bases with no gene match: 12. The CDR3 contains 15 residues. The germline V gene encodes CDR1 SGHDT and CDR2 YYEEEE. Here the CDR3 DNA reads TGTGCCAGCAGCTTTGGCGGGAGTACACTCCGGGAGCAGTACTTC. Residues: CASSFGGSTLREQYF. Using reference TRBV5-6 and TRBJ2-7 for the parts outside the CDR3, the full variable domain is DAGVTQSPTHLIKTRGQQVTLRCSPKSGHDTVSWYQQALGQGPQFIFQYYEEEERQRGNFPDRFSGHQFPNYSSELNVNALLLGDSALYLCASSFGGSTLREQYFGPGTRLTVT.